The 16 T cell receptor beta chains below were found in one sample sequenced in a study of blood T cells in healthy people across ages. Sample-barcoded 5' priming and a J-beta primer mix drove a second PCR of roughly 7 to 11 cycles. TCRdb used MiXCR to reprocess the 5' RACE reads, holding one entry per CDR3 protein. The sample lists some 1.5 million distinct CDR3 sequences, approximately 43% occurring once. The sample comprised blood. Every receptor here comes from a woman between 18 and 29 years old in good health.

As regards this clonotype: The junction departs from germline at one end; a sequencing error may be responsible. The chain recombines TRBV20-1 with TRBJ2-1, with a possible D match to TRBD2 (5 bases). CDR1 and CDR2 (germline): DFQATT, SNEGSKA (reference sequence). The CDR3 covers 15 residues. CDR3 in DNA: TGCAGTACTAGAGATTCCCGAAGCTCCTACAATGAGCAGTTCTTC. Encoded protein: CSTRDSRSSYNEQFF.

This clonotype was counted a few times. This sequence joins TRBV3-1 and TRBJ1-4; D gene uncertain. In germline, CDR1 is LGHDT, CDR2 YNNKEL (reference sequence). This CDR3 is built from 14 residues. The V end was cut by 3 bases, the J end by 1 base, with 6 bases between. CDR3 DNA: TGTGCCAGCAGCCAGCGGGGAACTAATGAAAAACTGTTTTTT. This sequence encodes CASSQRGTNEKLFF.

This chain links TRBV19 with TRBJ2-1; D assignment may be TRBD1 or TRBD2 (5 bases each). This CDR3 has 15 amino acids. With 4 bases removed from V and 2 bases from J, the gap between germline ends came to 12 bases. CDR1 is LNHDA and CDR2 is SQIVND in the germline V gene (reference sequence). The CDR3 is CASSTGAGTYNEQFF. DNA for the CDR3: TGTGCCAGTAGTACTGGGGCGGGCACCTACAATGAGCAGTTCTTC.

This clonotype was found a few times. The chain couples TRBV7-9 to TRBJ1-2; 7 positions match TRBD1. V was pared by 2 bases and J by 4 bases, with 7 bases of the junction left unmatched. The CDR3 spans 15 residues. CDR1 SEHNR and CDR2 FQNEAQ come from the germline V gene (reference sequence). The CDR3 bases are TGTGCCAGCAGCTTAACCGCGACAGGGCTCTATGGCTACACCTTC. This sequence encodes CASSLTATGLYGYTF.

The CDR3 loop reads CASSSPGTDTGELFF. The CDR3 nucleotides are TGTGCCAGCAGTTCGCCCGGGACAGACACCGGGGAGCTGTTTTTT. The chain is built from TRBV28 and TRBJ2-2; 7 bases align to TRBD1. Germline V gene sequence: CDR1 MDHEN, CDR2 SYDVKM. This CDR3 has 15 amino acids. V lost 4 bases, J lost 3 bases, and 5 bases stayed unmatched.

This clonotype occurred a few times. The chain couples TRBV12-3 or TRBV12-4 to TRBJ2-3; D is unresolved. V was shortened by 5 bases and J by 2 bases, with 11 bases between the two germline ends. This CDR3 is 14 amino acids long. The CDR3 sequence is CASSGVAVTDTQYF. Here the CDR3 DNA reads TGTGCCAGCAGTGGGGTGGCGGTCACAGATACGCAGTATTTT.

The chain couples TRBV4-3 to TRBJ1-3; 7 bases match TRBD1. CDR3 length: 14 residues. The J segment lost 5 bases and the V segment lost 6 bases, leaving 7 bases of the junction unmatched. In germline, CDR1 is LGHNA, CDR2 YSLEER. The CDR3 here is CASRPPGQRNTIYF. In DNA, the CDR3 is TGCGCCAGCAGACCTCCGGGACAGCGAAACACCATATATTTT.

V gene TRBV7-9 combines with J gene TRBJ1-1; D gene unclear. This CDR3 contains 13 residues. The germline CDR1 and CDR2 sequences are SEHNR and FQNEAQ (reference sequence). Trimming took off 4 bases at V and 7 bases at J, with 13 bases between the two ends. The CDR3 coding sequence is TGTGCCAGCAGCTCCACCCTGCAGCGTGAAGCTTTCTTT. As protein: CASSSTLQREAFF.

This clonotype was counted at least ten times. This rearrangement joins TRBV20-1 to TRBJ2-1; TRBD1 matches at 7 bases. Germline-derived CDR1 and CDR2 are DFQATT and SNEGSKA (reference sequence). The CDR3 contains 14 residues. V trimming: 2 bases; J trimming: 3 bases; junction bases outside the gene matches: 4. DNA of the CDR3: TGCAGTGCTAGAAGGGCAGGGGGCTACAATGAGCAGTTCTTC. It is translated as CSARRAGGYNEQFF.

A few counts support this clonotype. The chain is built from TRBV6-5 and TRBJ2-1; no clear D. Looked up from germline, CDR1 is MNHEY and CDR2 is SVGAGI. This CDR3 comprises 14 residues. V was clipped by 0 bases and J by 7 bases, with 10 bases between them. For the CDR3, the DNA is TGTGCCAGCAGTTACTCTAGGACCTCGAATGAGCAGTTCTTC. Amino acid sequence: CASSYSRTSNEQFF.

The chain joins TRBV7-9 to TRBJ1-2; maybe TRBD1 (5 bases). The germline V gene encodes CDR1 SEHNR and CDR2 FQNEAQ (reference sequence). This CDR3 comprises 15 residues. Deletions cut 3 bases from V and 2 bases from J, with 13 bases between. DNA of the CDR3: TGTGCCAGCAGCTTTGGGGGGTCGAAGAACTATGGCTACACCTTC. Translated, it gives CASSFGGSKNYGYTF.

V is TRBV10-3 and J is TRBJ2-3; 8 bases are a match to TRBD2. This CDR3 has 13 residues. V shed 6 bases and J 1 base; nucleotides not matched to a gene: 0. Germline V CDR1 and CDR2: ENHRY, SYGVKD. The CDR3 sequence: CAIRAGGTDTQYF. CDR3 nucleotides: TGTGCCATCAGAGCGGGAGGCACAGATACGCAGTATTTT.

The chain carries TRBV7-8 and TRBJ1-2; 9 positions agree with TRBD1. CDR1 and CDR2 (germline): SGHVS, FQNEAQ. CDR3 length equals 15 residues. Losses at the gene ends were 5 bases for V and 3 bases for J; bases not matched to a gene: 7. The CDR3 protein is CASSPRTGAHYGYTF. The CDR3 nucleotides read TGTGCCAGCAGCCCCCGGACAGGGGCACACTATGGCTACACCTTC.

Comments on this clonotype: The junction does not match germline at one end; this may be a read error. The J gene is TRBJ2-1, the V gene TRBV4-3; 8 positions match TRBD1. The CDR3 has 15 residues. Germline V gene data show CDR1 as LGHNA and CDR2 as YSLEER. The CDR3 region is CASSQTGAPYNGQFF. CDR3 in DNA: TGCGCCAGCAGTCAGACAGGGGCCCCCTACAATGGGCAGTTCTTC.

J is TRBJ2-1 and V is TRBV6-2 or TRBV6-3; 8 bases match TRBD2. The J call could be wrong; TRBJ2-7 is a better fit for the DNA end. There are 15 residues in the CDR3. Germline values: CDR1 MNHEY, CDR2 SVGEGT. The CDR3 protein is CASRRGGNSYNEQYF. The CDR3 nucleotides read TGTGCCAGCAGACGCGGGGGGAACTCCTACAATGAGCAGTACTTC.

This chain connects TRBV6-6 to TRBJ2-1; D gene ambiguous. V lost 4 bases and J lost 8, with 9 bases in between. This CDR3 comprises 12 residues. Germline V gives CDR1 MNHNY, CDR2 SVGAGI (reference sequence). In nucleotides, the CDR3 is TGTGCCAGCAGTTGGTCTAACGATGAGCAGTTCTTC. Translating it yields CASSWSNDEQFF.